This entry concerns a single TCR beta chain. This specimen comes from a study of blood T cell repertoires in COVID-19. On the study more broadly: Sources were T cells, B-cell-depleted T cells, or PBMCs; the material itself was cDNA or gDNA.

The repertoire was sequenced with immunoSEQ multiplex PCR; TCRdb's copy has only in-frame clones and lacks some. This sample has 250,000 or so clones; roughly 88% occur once, and the top ten carry 1.9%. This sequence originates from a woman aged 50 to 65 who had recovered from COVID-19. Sequenced sample: PBMCs or T cells enriched from blood (not recorded which).

In DNA form, the CDR3 reads TGTGCCAGCAGCTTGGGGCGGGCCCACGAGCAGTACTTC. Amino acids: CASSLGRAHEQYF. This chain links TRBV5-6 with TRBJ2-7; D is possibly TRBD2 (5 bases). The CDR3 loop spans 13 amino acids. V lost 0 bases to trimming and J lost 5 bases, with 9 bases between them. CDR1 is SGHDT and CDR2 is YYEEEE in the germline V gene.